A selection of T cell receptor beta chains follows, all from one sample in a study of blood T cell repertoires in COVID-19. Generated by immunoSEQ multiplex PCR, the TCRdb table keeps only in-frame clones and is missing some. The repertoire holds about 82,000 clones, with around four fifths as singletons. Sequenced: peripheral blood. The receptors stem from an elderly man with active or convalescent COVID-19. Both conserved end residues are part of each CDR3. The order of the fields is J gene, V gene, clone size, D gene, CDR3 protein, CDR3 DNA. D genes are given only for firm matches. Only some rows state a clone size, as once, few, many or a class for expanded clones.

>TRBJ1-2|TRBV5-6|NA|NA
CASSLNLHRGSNYGYTF
TGTGCCAGCAGCTTGAATTTGCATAGGGGATCTAACTATGGCTACACCTTC
>TRBJ1-2|TRBV5-1|NA|NA
CASSFTGMAGGFDGYTF
TGCGCCAGCAGCTTTACGGGAATGGCGGGAGGCTTCGATGGCTACACCTTC
>TRBJ1-2|TRBV24-1|NA|NA
CATSDPAGDYGYTF
TGTGCCACCAGTGATCCGGCAGGGGACTATGGCTACACCTTC
>TRBJ1-4|TRBV6-2/TRBV6-3|NA|NA
CASSQPNRGDEKLFF
TGTGCCAGCAGCCAGCCGAACCGGGGGGATGAAAAACTGTTTTTT
>TRBJ1-3|TRBV28|many|NA
CASRTGGVEKGNTIYF
TGTGCCAGCAGGACGGGAGGGGTGGAAAAAGGAAACACCATATATTTT
>TRBJ1-2|TRBV24-1|NA|TRBD1
CATKDREGYGYTF
TGTGCCACAAAGGACAGGGAGGGGTATGGCTACACCTTC
>TRBJ1-1|TRBV7-9|NA|TRBD1
CASSLELQGAEAFF
TGTGCCAGCAGCTTAGAATTACAGGGGGCTGAAGCTTTCTTT
>TRBJ1-5|TRBV24-1|NA|TRBD1
CATSDTQGATYQPQHF
TGTGCCACCAGTGATACGCAGGGGGCGACTTATCAGCCCCAGCATTTT
>TRBJ1-5|TRBV19|NA|NA
CASCPSEYSNQPQHF
TGTGCCAGTTGTCCATCGGAGTATAGCAATCAGCCCCAGCATTTT
>TRBJ1-4|TRBV7-9|NA|NA
CASSRPTGGEEKLFF
TGTGCCAGCAGCAGGCCCACCGGGGGTGAAGAAAAACTGTTTTTT
>TRBJ2-3|TRBV9|NA|NA
CASSVASDTQYF
TGTGCCAGCAGCGTAGCCTCAGATACGCAGTATTTT
>TRBJ1-2|TRBV19|NA|TRBD1
CASSINRDREGYTF
TGTGCCAGTAGTATAAACCGGGACAGGGAAGGCTACACCTTC
>TRBJ2-3|TRBV19|NA|TRBD2
CASSTTSGSTDTQYF
TGTGCCAGTAGTACGACTAGCGGGAGCACAGATACGCAGTATTTT
>TRBJ1-1|TRBV6-5|NA|NA
CASTPHWGGTEAFF
TGTGCCAGCACCCCCCACTGGGGAGGCACTGAAGCTTTCTTT
>TRBJ2-5|TRBV5-1|NA|TRBD1
CASSWSGGETQYF
TGCGCCAGCAGCTGGTCAGGGGGAGAGACCCAGTACTTC
>TRBJ1-2|TRBV4-1|NA|NA
CASSQQGWGYTF
TGCGCCAGCAGCCAACAGGGGTGGGGCTACACCTTC
>TRBJ2-1|TRBV5-6|NA|TRBD2
CASSRLAASYNEQFF
TGTGCCAGCAGTCGACTAGCGGCCTCCTACAATGAGCAGTTCTTC
>TRBJ1-5|TRBV21-1|NA|NA
CASSTLGSNQPQHF
TGTGCCAGCAGCACCCTGGGGAGTAATCAGCCCCAGCATTTT
>TRBJ1-2|TRBV5-1|once|TRBD1
CASSLVTGVEANYGYTF
TGCGCCAGCAGCTTGGTAACAGGGGTAGAGGCTAACTATGGCTACACCTTC
>TRBJ2-1|TRBV28|NA|TRBD2
CASSGGGTYNEQFF
TGTGCCAGCAGTGGGGGGGGAACCTACAATGAGCAGTTCTTC
>TRBJ1-4|TRBV28|once|NA
CASSHTKAGNEKLFF
TGTGCCAGCAGCCACACGAAAGCGGGAAATGAAAAACTGTTTTTT
>TRBJ1-6|TRBV30|few|TRBD1
CACQTGQGRSPLHF
TGTGCCTGTCAGACGGGACAGGGCCGATCACCCCTCCACTTT
>TRBJ1-2|TRBV29-1|NA|TRBD1
CSSRTGGDYGYTF
TGCAGCTCCCGGACAGGGGGCGACTATGGCTACACCTTC
>TRBJ1-3|TRBV5-1|few|NA
CASSLVSGFGNTIYF
TGCGCCAGCAGCTTGGTTTCCGGGTTCGGAAACACCATATATTTT
>TRBJ1-6|TRBV5-5|few|NA
CASSLRGSSYNSPLHF
TGTGCCAGCAGCTTGCGGGGGTCGTCCTATAATTCACCCCTCCACTTT
>TRBJ1-1|TRBV18|NA|NA
CASSPMSGENTEAFF
TGTGCCAGCTCACCAATGTCGGGGGAGAACACTGAAGCTTTCTTT
>TRBJ2-2|TRBV24-1|NA|NA
CATSDFQGGRNTGELFF
TGTGCCACCAGTGATTTCCAGGGGGGAAGAAACACCGGGGAGCTGTTTTTT
>TRBJ2-5|TRBV5-1|NA|TRBD2
CASSKGLAGETQYF
TGCGCCAGCAGCAAGGGACTAGCTGGAGAGACCCAGTACTTC
>TRBJ1-5|TRBV29-1|NA|NA
CSVSVAGGNQPQHF
TGCAGCGTTTCGGTGGCCGGAGGCAATCAGCCCCAGCATTTT
>TRBJ1-6|TRBV19|NA|TRBD1
CASSIAQGARNSPLHF
TGTGCCAGTAGTATAGCCCAGGGGGCGCGGAATTCACCCCTCCACTTT
>TRBJ2-5|TRBV10-3|NA|NA
CAISPGSETQYF
TGTGCCATCAGTCCCGGGTCAGAGACCCAGTACTTC
>TRBJ1-4|TRBV6-5|NA|NA
CASAMTATNEKLFF
TGTGCCAGCGCGATGACAGCAACTAATGAAAAACTGTTTTTT
>TRBJ1-1|TRBV9|few|NA
CASSDAVMNTEAFF
TGTGCCAGCAGCGATGCAGTCATGAACACTGAAGCTTTCTTT
>TRBJ2-3|TRBV5-8|NA|NA
CASSLFPGETDTQYF
TGTGCCAGCAGCTTGTTTCCAGGGGAGACAGATACGCAGTATTTT
>TRBJ2-1|TRBV25-1|NA|TRBD1
CASSERGTGGEDEQFF
TGTGCCAGCAGTGAGAGGGGGACAGGGGGCGAGGATGAGCAGTTCTTC
>TRBJ1-1|TRBV11-2|NA|NA
CASSFSANTEAFF
TGTGCCAGCAGCTTTAGTGCGAACACTGAAGCTTTCTTT
>TRBJ1-2|TRBV28|NA|NA
CASQGGGALHGYTF
TGTGCCAGCCAAGGCGGCGGGGCCTTACATGGCTACACCTTC
>TRBJ2-3|TRBV5-1|NA|NA
CASSLGLSTDTQYF
TGCGCCAGCAGCCTAGGACTGAGCACAGATACGCAGTATTTT
>TRBJ1-5|TRBV7-8|NA|NA
CASSFAGGGNQPQHF
TGTGCCAGCAGCTTCGCGGGGGGGGGTAATCAGCCCCAGCATTTT
>TRBJ1-2|TRBV30|once|NA
CAWRPPPKRGGYGYTF
TGTGCCTGGAGGCCGCCCCCGAAAAGGGGGGGCTATGGCTACACCTTC
>TRBJ2-3|TRBV6-2/TRBV6-3|once|TRBD2
CASSYYGRAGGLTDTQYF
TGTGCCAGCAGTTACTACGGACGAGCGGGGGGTCTAACAGATACGCAGTATTTT
>TRBJ1-5|TRBV5-8|NA|TRBD1
CASSGDRGQPQHF
TGTGCCAGCAGCGGGGACAGGGGTCAGCCCCAGCATTTT
>TRBJ1-6|TRBV5-1|NA|NA
CASSLAPGARGTLHF
TGCGCCAGCAGCTTGGCGCCAGGGGCAAGGGGAACCCTCCACTTT
>TRBJ1-1|TRBV5-1|NA|NA
CASRDYMNTEAFF
TGCGCCAGCAGGGACTATATGAACACTGAAGCTTTCTTT
>TRBJ2-1|TRBV5-1|NA|TRBD1
CASSLQGQGNPNEQFF
TGCGCCAGCAGCTTGCAAGGACAGGGGAACCCCAATGAGCAGTTCTTC
>TRBJ1-4|TRBV19|NA|TRBD1
CASGDRGEKLFF
TGTGCCAGTGGGGACAGGGGCGAAAAACTGTTTTTT
>TRBJ1-2|TRBV7-2|NA|TRBD1
CASSSDRAYGYTF
TGTGCCAGCAGCTCCGACAGGGCCTATGGCTACACCTTC
>TRBJ2-3|TRBV7-2|NA|TRBD2
CASRGGTDTQYF
TGTGCCAGCAGGGGGGGGACAGATACGCAGTATTTT
>TRBJ2-1|TRBV28|NA|TRBD1
CASSDRASEQFF
TGTGCCAGCAGTGACAGGGCCTCCGAGCAGTTCTTC
>TRBJ2-1|TRBV10-3|many|TRBD2
CAISASLAGGLYNEQFF
TGTGCCATCAGTGCATCCTTAGCGGGGGGACTCTACAATGAGCAGTTCTTC
>TRBJ2-1|TRBV3-1/TRBV3-2|NA|TRBD2
CASSPIGGLVINEQFF
TGTGCCAGCAGCCCAATAGGAGGACTAGTAATAAATGAGCAGTTCTTC
>TRBJ1-2|TRBV7-9|NA|NA
CASSSTTVGYGYTF
TGTGCCAGCAGCTCGACCACAGTGGGCTATGGCTACACCTTC
>TRBJ2-3|TRBV18|NA|NA
CASSPDGTKGIAQYF
TGTGCCAGCTCACCCGATGGGACAAAGGGCATCGCGCAGTATTTT